This T cell receptor beta chain came from a study of T cells in Graves' hyperthyroidism and ophthalmopathy (dated by TCRdb to about 2019). A note on the overall study: Peripheral blood samples were taken at initial diagnosis, before any treatment was given. In addition, the study compared T-cell repertoires in thyroid tissue and in blood from several Graves' hyperthyroidism patients. Prospective prediction of ophthalmopathy was tested in an independent validation cohort of 18 to 20 hyperthyroidism patients and 15 to 17 patients who later progressed to ophthalmopathy. For training and testing, the 100 or so patients in the discovery cohort were randomly divided in a 7:3 ratio. According to the paper, TCR Vbeta CDR3 sequencing was carried out on about 140 peripheral blood samples, which came from some 41 ophthalmopathy, roughly 75 hyperthyroidism and 17 progressor patients. TCR V-J signatures able to tell the groups apart were searched for in a discovery cohort of 100 patients, of whom 40 to 45 had Graves' ophthalmopathy and around 58 had stable Graves' hyperthyroidism. After blood sampling, hyperthyroidism patients were treated with methimazole at a starting dose of 30 mg daily, and ophthalmopathy patients were treated with high-dose intravenous methylprednisolone.

Amplification of TCR beta CDR3 regions was carried out from RNA transcripts. The first round of RT-PCR for the TCR CDR3 was performed with the HTBI primer set and the Qiagen OneStep RT-PCR kit. Libraries were constructed in a second round of multiplex PCR, after which size selection and purification were performed. Sequencing of the libraries was done on an Illumina HiSeq2000 using paired-end 100 bp reads. The original methods were these. SOAPnuke was used to process the raw data, throwing out any read that contained adapters or uncalled bases, had a mean Phred below 15, or lacked an exact constant-primer or identifier match. COPE v1.2.5 was used to merge the high-quality paired reads, and each unique nucleotide sequence was defined as a clonotype. MiTCR v1.1 was used to align clonotypes to the IMGT TRBV, TRBD and TRBJ reference segments. The analysis included only V-J combinations with a frequency above 0.0001, which together covered roughly 99% of the repertoires. The TCS score was defined as F50 (clonal expansion) divided by E x V (chaos), with BLOSUM62-based TCRdist calculated between CDR3 peptides within each V-J. Welch's t-statistics and random forest reduced fewer than 600 V-J features to 10 to 15, which were used in a naive Bayes classifier (R e1071). TCRdb ran its own pipeline on the public reads, namely fastp trimming at Q25 and MiXCR clone calling, and kept in-frame beta chains. Under each unique CDR3 protein, matching rows form one entry showing the most common genes and DNA. TCRdb's processing, not the authors' own work, is the source of the V and J calls. The sample table records fewer than 800,000 distinct CDR3 sequences; less than 20% of these occur just once. The top ten constitute under 10% of the sample.

Graves' hyperthyroidism was defined as stable when no progression to ophthalmopathy occurred over 18 months of follow-up. Hyperthyroidism patients were aged 18 to 65 years and newly diagnosed, with disease duration of less than 2 months. Exclusion was applied to patients with uncontrolled infections, other autoimmune diseases, pregnancy or lactation. Diagnoses were established on the basis of clinical symptoms, serum thyroxine and TRAb, thyroid ultrasound, and orbital computed tomography. PBMCs were isolated from about 10 ml of fresh peripheral blood by Ficoll-Paque density gradient centrifugation. Trizol reagent was used to extract total RNA, and RNA quality was then checked on an Agilent 2100 Bioanalyzer. General findings and caveats noted by the study authors: During validation, the model predicted progression to ophthalmopathy a median of about 5.9 months ahead of onset, with around 65% sensitivity and more than 72% specificity. A 13 V-J signature model separated ophthalmopathy from stable hyperthyroidism, with around 91% sensitivity and roughly 84% specificity in cross-validation and 80%/75% in testing. Most expanded thyroid clonotypes (frequency above 0.001) were also detected in blood, suggesting blood repertoires may reflect thyroid immune responses. No statistical method was used to fix the sample size in advance, and group allocation was not hidden from the investigators.

As concerns this clonotype: This clone's antigen is unknown. Qualities for individual bases were not recorded, and no much larger clone is one base off.

According to the germline V gene (reference sequence), CDR1 reads DFQATT and CDR2 reads SNEGSKA. From V the trimming removes 5 bases and from J it removes 0 bases, while the gene matches leave 5 bases of the junction unaccounted for. The CDR3 runs 17 residues from the cysteine to the phenylalanine. The kept DNA is CDR3 alone, 51 bases in frame from the first base. The chain was built from TRBV20-1 and TRBJ2-1, and 15 bases in between align with TRBD2. The origin of this receptor is a man between 18 and 35 years old with Graves' hyperthyroidism. The sequencing input was blood. The CDR3 region: CSAPGLAGGISYNEQFF. The bases read TGCAGTGCTCCTGGACTAGCGGGAGGGATCTCCTACAATGAGCAGTTCTTC.